The subject of this entry is one T cell receptor (beta chain). What it recognizes is unknown. Assay used: immunoSEQ multiplex PCR; TCRdb lists only in-frame clones, some missing. The data hold approximately 90,000 clones, with approximately 91% observed a single time. The sample originates from a study of identifying expanded T cells in peripheral blood. CDR1 is KGHSH and CDR2 is LQKENI in the germline V gene. The CDR3 length is 15 residues. Trimming cost V 0 bases and J 4 bases, with 12 bases left between them. No infections or other immune events were documented during collection. The study, taken as a whole, reports: Clone count variance between approximately two-week samples rose with total template count. Roughly 1.2 clones differed between technical replicates, versus around 15 and 19 over time.

Sample: blood. This clonotype was obtained from a person between 18 and 75 years old in good health. J is TRBJ2-5 and V is TRBV18, with D uncertain. The CDR3: CASSPPGPARETQYF. CDR3 in DNA: TGTGCCAGCTCACCACCCGGACCCGCTCGAGAGACCCAGTACTTC.